This TCR beta chain emerged from a study of OX40 agonist ivuxolimab in advanced cancers. Study-wide findings and caveats: In the 0.1-3.0 mg/kg groups, partial responders showed among the lowest expansion.

If patients had autoimmune disease history or systemic immunosuppression, they were excluded. Here immunoSEQ multiplex PCR was the method, and the copy in TCRdb shows in-frame clones only, minus some. The sample shows about 130,000 clones, approximately 90% of them seen only once. CDR3 size: 14 residues. V was cut by 8 bases and J by 2 bases, with 12 bases left in between. Germline CDR1 reads KGHSH; CDR2 reads LQKENI. Remarks on this clone: Antigen: not known.

Sequencing was performed on CD4+ or CD8+ T cells sorted from blood, taken in a trial of the OX40 agonist ivuxolimab. This TCR was recovered from an adult with an advanced solid tumor such as melanoma, head and neck, liver or kidney cancer. The gene calls are TRBV18 and TRBJ2-2; possible D gene TRBD1, 6 bases. The CDR3 bases are TGTGCCAGCAACGGACAGTTTAACACCGGGGAGCTGTTTTTT. This translates into CASNGQFNTGELFF.